This TCR beta chain is drawn from a study of T-cell reconstitution after alpha-beta-depleted transplantation in children. Study-wide results and limits: Newly produced T cells mostly provided counts and TCRbeta diversity after one year, as hyperexpanded clones declined.

On this clonotype itself: Its antigen is not known.

A library of TCRbeta sequences, prepared with unique molecular identifiers, was generated. TCRdb reprocessed the PCR reads with MiXCR, giving one entry per CDR3 protein. The sample lists fewer than 250,000 distinct CDR3 sequences, about 15% occurring once. Specimen: PBMCs, mostly from graft donor cells, collected 360 days after TCRalphabeta/CD19-depleted stem cell transplant. The receptor was isolated from a male patient between 2 and 10 years old who had a stem cell transplant for acute lymphoblastic leukemia, so the T cells may come from the graft donor.

Here the CDR3 DNA reads TGTGCCTGGATGGGGTCAGATACGCAGTATTTT. Protein product: CAWMGSDTQYF. V and J are TRBV30 and TRBJ2-3, with unresolved D. The ends were cut back, 4 bases at V and 4 bases at J, with 6 bases in the middle. This CDR3 contains 11 residues. Germline CDR1 reads GTSNPN; CDR2 reads SVGIG (reference sequence).